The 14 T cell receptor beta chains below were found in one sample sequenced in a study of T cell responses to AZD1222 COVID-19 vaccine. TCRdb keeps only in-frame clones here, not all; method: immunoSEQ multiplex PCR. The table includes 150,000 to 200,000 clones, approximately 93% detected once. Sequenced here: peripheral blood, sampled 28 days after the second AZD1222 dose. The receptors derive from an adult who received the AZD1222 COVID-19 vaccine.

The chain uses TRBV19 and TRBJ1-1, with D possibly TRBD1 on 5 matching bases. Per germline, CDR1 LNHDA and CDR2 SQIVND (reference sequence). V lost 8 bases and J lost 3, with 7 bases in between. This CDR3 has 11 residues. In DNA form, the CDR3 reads TGTGCCAGTGGGGGGTACACTGAAGCTTTCTTT. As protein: CASGGYTEAFF.

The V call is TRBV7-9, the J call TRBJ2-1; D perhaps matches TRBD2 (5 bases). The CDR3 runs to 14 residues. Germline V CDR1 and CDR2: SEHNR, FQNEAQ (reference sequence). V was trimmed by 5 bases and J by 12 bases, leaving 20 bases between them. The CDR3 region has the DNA TGTGCCAGCAGCGGACCGGGATCTCCAATTTTGCAGTTCTTC. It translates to CASSGPGSPILQFF.

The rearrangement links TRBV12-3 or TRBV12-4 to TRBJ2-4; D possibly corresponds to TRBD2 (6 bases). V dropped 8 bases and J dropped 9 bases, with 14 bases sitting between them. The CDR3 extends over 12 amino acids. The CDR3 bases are TGTGCCAGCGGCCTAGCGAGCTCCATTCAGTACTTC. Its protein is CASGLASSIQYF.

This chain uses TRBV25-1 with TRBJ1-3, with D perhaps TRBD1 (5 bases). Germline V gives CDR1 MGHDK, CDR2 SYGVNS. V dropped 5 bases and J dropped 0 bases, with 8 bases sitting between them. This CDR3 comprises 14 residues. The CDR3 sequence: CASSRQNSGNTIYF. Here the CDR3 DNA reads TGTGCCAGCAGTCGACAGAACTCTGGAAACACCATATATTTT.

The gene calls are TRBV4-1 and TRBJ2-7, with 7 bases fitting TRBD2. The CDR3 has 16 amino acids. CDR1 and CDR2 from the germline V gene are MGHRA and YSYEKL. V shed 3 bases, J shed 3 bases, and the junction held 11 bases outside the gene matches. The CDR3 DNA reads TGCGCCAGCAGCCAGACCACTAGCGTCTCGAGCTACGAGCAGTACTTC. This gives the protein CASSQTTSVSSYEQYF.

The CDR3 spells CASSNRLREIRNTIYF. The CDR3 region has the DNA TGTGCCAGCAGCAACCGACTCAGGGAAATTAGAAACACCATATATTTT. V usage is TRBV11-2 and J usage is TRBJ1-3; the D gene is possibly TRBD1 (5 bases). This CDR3 contains 16 residues. Trimming stripped 5 bases from V and 5 bases from J, with 19 bases between. Germline values: CDR1 SGHAT, CDR2 FQNNGV.

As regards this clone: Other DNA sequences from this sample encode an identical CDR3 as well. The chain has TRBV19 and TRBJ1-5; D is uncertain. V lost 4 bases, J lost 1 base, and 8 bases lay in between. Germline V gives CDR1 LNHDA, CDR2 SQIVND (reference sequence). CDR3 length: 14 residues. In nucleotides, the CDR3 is TGTGCCAGTAGTAGGGTTGGCAGCAATCAGCCCCAGCATTTT. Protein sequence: CASSRVGSNQPQHF.

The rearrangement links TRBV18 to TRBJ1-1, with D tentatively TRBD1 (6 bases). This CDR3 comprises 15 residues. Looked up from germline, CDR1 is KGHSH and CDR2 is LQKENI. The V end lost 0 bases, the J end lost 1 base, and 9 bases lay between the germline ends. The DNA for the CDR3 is TGTGCCAGCTCACCACCTGGGGGGGCGAACACTGAAGCTTTCTTT. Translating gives CASSPPGGANTEAFF.

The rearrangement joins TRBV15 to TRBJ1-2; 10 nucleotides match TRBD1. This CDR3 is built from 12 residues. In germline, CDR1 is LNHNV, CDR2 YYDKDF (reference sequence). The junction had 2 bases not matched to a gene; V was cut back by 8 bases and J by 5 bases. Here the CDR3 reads CATGQGEYGYTF. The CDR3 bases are TGTGCCACCGGACAGGGGGAGTATGGCTACACCTTC.

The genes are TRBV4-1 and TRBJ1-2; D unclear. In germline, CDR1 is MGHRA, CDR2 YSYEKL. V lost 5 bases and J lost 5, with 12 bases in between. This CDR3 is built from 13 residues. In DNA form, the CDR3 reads TGCGCCAGCAGCACGGGCTCAAAGTATGGCTACACCTTC. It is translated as CASSTGSKYGYTF.

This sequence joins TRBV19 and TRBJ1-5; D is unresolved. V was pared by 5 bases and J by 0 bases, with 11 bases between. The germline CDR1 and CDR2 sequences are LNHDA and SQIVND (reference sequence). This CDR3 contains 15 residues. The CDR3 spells CASSAQSYSNQPQHF. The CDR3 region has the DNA TGTGCCAGTAGTGCACAGTCATATAGCAATCAGCCCCAGCATTTT.

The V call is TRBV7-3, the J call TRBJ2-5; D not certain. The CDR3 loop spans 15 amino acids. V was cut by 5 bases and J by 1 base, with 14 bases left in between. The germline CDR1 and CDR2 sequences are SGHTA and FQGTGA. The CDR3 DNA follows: TGTGCCAGCAGCCCCCTGGGCCTTCCCCAAGAGACCCAGTACTTC. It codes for CASSPLGLPQETQYF. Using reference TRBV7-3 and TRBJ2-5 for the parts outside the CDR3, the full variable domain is GAGVSQTPSNKVTEKGKYVELRCDPISGHTALYWYRQSLGQGPEFLIYFQGTGAADDSGLPNDRFFAVRPEGSVSTLKIQRTERGDSAVYLCASSPLGLPQETQYFGPGTRLLVL.

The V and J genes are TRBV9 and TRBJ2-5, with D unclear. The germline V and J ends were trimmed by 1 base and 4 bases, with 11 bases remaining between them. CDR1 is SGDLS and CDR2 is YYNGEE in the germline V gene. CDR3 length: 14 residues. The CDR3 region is CASSVWAESETQYF. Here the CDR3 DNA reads TGTGCCAGCAGCGTATGGGCAGAATCAGAGACCCAGTACTTC.

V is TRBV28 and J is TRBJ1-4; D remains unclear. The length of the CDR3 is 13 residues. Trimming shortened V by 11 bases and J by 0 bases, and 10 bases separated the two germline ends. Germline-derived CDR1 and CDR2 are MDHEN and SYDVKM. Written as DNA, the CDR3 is TGTGCCGGCGGAGCGGCAACTAATGAAAAACTGTTTTTT. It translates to CAGGAATNEKLFF.